One sample yielded the 6 T cell receptor beta chains listed below, sequenced in a study of graft-versus-host responses after intestinal transplantation. TCRdb keeps only in-frame clones here, not all; method: immunoSEQ multiplex PCR. The sample lists tens of thousands of clones, about 94% occurring once. Their antigen targets remain unknown. Sequenced here: unstimulated CD4+ T cells sorted from spleen or lymph node cells, sampled before transplant. The receptors originated from a human donor who was the organ donor for an intestinal transplant.

The V gene is TRBV15, the J gene TRBJ1-4; the D gene is possibly TRBD1 (5 bases). The CDR3 has 16 amino acids. Germline V gives CDR1 LNHNV, CDR2 YYDKDF (reference sequence). Trimming cost V 1 base and J 4 bases, with 13 bases left between them. The CDR3 DNA follows: TGTGCCACCAGCAGAGCTGGGGCAGGGAGTAATGAAAAACTGTTTTTT. Encoded protein: CATSRAGAGSNEKLFF.

The rearrangement joins TRBV19 to TRBJ1-1, with D unresolved. The CDR3 covers 13 residues. The germline V and J ends were trimmed by 4 bases and 1 base, with 7 bases remaining between them. Germline CDR1 reads LNHDA; CDR2 reads SQIVND (reference sequence). CDR3 sequence reads: CASSNRQNTEAFF. CDR3 DNA sequence: TGTGCCAGTAGTAATCGACAGAACACTGAAGCTTTCTTT.

The chain combines TRBV4-1 with TRBJ1-3, with D perhaps TRBD1 (5 bases). Germline CDR1 is MGHRA and CDR2 is YSYEKL. V shed 1 base and J shed 2 bases, with 12 bases lying between them. There are 16 residues in the CDR3. CDR3 amino acids: CASSQGRAYTGNTIYF. In nucleotides, the CDR3 is TGCGCCAGCAGCCAAGGCAGGGCGTATACTGGAAACACCATATATTTT.

V is TRBV14 and J is TRBJ1-3; D remains ambiguous. The V gene's germline CDR1 is SGHDN and CDR2 FVKESK. V was cut by 1 base and J by 1 base, with 8 bases left in between. The CDR3 consists of 15 residues. CDR3 DNA: TGTGCCAGCAGCCAAGGTTTGGGGTCTGGAAACACCATATATTTT. It yields the protein CASSQGLGSGNTIYF.

The J gene is TRBJ2-2, the V gene TRBV28; D ambiguous. Germline V lookup: CDR1 MDHEN, CDR2 SYDVKM. The CDR3 loop spans 12 amino acids. The V end lost 3 bases, the J end lost 5 bases, and 4 bases lay between the germline ends. The CDR3 region is CASSFQTGELFF. The CDR3 nucleotides are TGTGCCAGCAGTTTTCAAACCGGGGAGCTGTTTTTT.

The J gene is TRBJ1-5, the V gene TRBV28; 9 bases line up with TRBD1. The CDR3 runs to 17 residues. V lost 5 bases to trimming and J lost 0 bases; unmatched junction nucleotides: 8. Looked up from germline, CDR1 is MDHEN and CDR2 is SYDVKM. This CDR3 reads CASSPWTGENSNQPQHF. For the CDR3, the DNA is TGTGCCAGCAGTCCCTGGACAGGGGAGAATAGCAATCAGCCCCAGCATTTT.